The subject of this entry is one T cell receptor (beta chain). Its specificity is unknown. The authors extracted RNA and reverse transcribed it into cDNA as the sequencing template. Sequencing was performed with immunoSEQ multiplex PCR; in TCRdb, only in-frame clones are kept and a portion is missing. The table shows hundreds of thousands of clones, with approximately 65% occurring only once. Specified treatment: oral pan-JAK inhibitor, 5-10 mg twice daily. Researchers gathered lesional scalp punch biopsies and peripheral blood from patients with alopecia areata. The sample originates from a study of CD8+ T cells in alopecia areata. Study-wide results and caveats: In scalp and blood during tofacitinib, many expanded lesional clones persisted. Elevated clonality characterized lesional scalp relative to normal scalp, particularly in alopecia totalis/universalis.

The sequence was obtained from a human donor with alopecia areata. Here the sequenced sample was CD4+ T cells sorted from blood, taken at week 44, from a patient treated with tofacitinib.

The CDR3: CASSLALRGSSYNEQFF. In nucleotides, the CDR3 is TGTGCCAGCAGCTTAGCGCTTCGGGGGAGCTCCTACAATGAGCAGTTCTTC. The chain employs TRBV7-6 and TRBJ2-1; D might be TRBD2 (6 bases). The CDR3 length is 17 residues. Trimming left V 0 bases short and J 0 bases short, with 12 bases between. Germline CDR1 SGHVS, CDR2 FNYEAQ. The full variable domain, in which reference TRBV7-6 and TRBJ2-1 provide the parts outside the CDR3, is GAGVSQSPRYKVTKRGQDVALRCDPISGHVSLYWYRQALGQGPEFLTYFNYEAQQDKSGLPNDRFSAERPEGSISTLTIQRTEQRDSAMYRCASSLALRGSSYNEQFFGPGTRLTVL.